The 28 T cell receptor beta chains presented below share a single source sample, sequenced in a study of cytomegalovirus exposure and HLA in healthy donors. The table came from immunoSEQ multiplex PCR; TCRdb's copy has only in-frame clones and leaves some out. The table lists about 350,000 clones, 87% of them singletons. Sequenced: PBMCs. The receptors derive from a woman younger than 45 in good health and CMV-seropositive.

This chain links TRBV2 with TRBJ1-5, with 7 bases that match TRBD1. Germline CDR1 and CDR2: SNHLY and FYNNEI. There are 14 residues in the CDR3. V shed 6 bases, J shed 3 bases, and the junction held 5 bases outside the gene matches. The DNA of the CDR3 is TGTGCCAGCAGACAGGGGATAGTCAATCAGCCCCAGCATTTT. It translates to CASRQGIVNQPQHF.

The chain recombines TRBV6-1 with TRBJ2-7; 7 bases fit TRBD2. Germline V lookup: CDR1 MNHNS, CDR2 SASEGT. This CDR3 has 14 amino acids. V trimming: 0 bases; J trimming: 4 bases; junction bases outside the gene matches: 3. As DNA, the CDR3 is TGTGCCAGCAGTGAAGCCATTAGCGGGTACGAGCAGTACTTC. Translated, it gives CASSEAISGYEQYF.

In DNA, the CDR3 is TGCAGCGTTGATTCCCCCTCTAGGACAGCCGATACGCAGTATTTT. Translation gives CSVDSPSRTADTQYF. The chain couples TRBV29-1 to TRBJ2-3; D might be TRBD1 (6 bases). The ends were cut back, 3 bases at V and 6 bases at J, with 19 bases in the middle. The germline V gene encodes CDR1 SQVTM and CDR2 ANQGSEA. The CDR3 consists of 15 residues.

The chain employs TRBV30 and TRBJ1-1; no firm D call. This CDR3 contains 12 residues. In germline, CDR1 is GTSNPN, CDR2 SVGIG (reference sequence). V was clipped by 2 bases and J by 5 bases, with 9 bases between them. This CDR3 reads CAWSSTKTEAFF. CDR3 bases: TGTGCCTGGAGTTCCACCAAGACTGAAGCTTTCTTT.

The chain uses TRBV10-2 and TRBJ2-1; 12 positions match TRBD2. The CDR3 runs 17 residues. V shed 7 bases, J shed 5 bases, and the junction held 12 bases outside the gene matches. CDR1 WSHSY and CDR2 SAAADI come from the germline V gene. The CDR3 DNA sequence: TGCGCCAGCACCGGGAGATGGCTAGCGGGGGGGGACAATGAGCAGTTCTTC. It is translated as CASTGRWLAGGDNEQFF.

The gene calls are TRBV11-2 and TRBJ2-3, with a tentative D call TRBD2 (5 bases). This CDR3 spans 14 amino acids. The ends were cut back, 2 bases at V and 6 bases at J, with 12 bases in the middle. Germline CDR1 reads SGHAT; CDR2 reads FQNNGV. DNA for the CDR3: TGTGCCAGCAGCTTAATGGGAGTACTCGATACGCAGTATTTT. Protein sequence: CASSLMGVLDTQYF.

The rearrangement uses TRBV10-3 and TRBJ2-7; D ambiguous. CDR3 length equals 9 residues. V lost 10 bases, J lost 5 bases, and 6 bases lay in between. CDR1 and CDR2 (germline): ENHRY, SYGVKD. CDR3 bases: TGTGCCACCTCAGACGAGCAGTACTTC. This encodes CATSDEQYF.

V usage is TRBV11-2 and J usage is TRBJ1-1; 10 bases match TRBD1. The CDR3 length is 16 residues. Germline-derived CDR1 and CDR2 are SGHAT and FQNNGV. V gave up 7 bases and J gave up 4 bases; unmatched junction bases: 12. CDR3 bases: TGTGCCAGCACCGAAAAAGCCGGGACAGGGGTCACTGAAGCTTTCTTT. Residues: CASTEKAGTGVTEAFF.

In nucleotides, the CDR3 is TGTGCCAGCAGCCAGGAAACAATAACGGGCATCTCGTACGAGCAGTACTTC. Its translation: CASSQETITGISYEQYF. The genes are TRBV4-2 and TRBJ2-7; no clear D. The germline CDR1 and CDR2 sequences are LGHNA and YNFKEQ. The CDR3 runs to 17 residues. Trimming stripped 3 bases from V and 4 bases from J, with 22 bases between.

In DNA, the CDR3 is TGTGCCAGCAGCTTAGCGGCAGTGATGTGGTTCTTC. It yields the protein CASSLAAVMWFF. This chain joins TRBV7-2 and TRBJ2-1; D is undetermined. The CDR3 has 12 amino acids. CDR1 is SGHTA, CDR2 FQGNSA, per germline. V lost 0 bases and J 15 bases, leaving 12 bases between the germline ends.

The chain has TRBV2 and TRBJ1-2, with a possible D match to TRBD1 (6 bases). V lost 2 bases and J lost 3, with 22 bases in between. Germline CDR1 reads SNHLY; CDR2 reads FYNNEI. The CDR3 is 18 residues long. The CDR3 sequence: CASSEMGVGGPRDYGYTF. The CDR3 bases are TGTGCCAGCAGTGAAATGGGGGTCGGGGGGCCGAGGGACTATGGCTACACCTTC.

In nucleotides, the CDR3 is TGTGCCAGCAGCTCCCGACTAGCGGGAGGCACAGATACGCAGTATTTT. Protein product: CASSSRLAGGTDTQYF. This chain connects TRBV7-2 to TRBJ2-3, with TRBD2 identical over 12 bases. After removal of 4 bases from V and 1 base from J, the junction contained 3 bases not matched to a gene. This CDR3 contains 16 residues. Germline lookup yields CDR1 SGHTA and CDR2 FQGNSA.

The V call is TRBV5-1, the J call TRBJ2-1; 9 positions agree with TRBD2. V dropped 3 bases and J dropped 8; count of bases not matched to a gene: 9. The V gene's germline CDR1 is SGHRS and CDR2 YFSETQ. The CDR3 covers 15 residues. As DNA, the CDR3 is TGCGCCAGCAGCTCCCGTATAGCGGGGGCAGATGAGCAGTTCTTC. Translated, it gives CASSSRIAGADEQFF. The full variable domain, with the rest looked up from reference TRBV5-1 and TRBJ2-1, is KAGVTQTPRYLIKTRGQQVTLSCSPISGHRSVSWYQQTPGQGLQFLFEYFSETQRNKGNFPGRFSGRQFSNSRSEMNVSTLELGDSALYLCASSSRIAGADEQFFGPGTRLTVL.

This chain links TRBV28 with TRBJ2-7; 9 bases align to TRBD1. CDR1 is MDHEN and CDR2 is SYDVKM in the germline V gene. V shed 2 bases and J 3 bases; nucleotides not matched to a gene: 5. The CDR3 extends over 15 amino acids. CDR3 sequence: CASSLIGQGFYEQYF. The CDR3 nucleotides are TGTGCCAGCAGTTTAATCGGACAGGGGTTCTACGAGCAGTACTTC.

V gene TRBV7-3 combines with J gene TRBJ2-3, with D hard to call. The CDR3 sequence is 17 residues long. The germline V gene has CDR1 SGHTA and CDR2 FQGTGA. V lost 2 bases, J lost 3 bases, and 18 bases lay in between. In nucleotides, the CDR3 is TGTGCCAGCAGCTTAGCCCCCCCGGGCCCGACAACAGATACGCAGTATTTT. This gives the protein CASSLAPPGPTTDTQYF.

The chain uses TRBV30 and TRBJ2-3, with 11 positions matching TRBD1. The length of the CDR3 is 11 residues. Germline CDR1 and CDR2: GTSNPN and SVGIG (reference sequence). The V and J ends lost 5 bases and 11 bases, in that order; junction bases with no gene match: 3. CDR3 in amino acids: CAWEGQGGQYF. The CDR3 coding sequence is TGTGCCTGGGAGGGACAGGGGGGGCAGTATTTT.

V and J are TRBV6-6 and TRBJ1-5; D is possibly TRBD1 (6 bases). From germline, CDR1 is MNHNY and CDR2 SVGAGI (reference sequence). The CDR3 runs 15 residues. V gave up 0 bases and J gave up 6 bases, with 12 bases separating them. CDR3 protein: CASSYSLGGFQPQHF. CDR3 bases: TGTGCCAGCAGTTACTCGCTAGGGGGATTTCAGCCCCAGCATTTT.

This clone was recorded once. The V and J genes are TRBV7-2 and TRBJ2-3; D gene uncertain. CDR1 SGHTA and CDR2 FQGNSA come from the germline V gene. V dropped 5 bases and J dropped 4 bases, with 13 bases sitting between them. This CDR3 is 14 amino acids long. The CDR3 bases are TGTGCCAGCAGCCCCTTCATGGGCGCAGATACGCAGTATTTT. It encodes CASSPFMGADTQYF.

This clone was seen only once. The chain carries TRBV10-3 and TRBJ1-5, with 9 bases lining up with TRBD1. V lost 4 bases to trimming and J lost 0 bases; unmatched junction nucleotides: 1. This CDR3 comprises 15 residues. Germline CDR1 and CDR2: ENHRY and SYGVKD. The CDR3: CAISGGQGSNQPQHF. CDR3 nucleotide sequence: TGTGCCATCAGTGGGGGACAGGGTAGCAATCAGCCCCAGCATTTT.

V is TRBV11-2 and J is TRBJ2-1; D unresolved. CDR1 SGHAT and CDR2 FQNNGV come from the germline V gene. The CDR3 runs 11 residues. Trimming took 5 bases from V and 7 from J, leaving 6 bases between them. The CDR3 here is CASSGNNEQFF. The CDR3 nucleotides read TGTGCCAGCAGCGGAAATAATGAGCAGTTCTTC.

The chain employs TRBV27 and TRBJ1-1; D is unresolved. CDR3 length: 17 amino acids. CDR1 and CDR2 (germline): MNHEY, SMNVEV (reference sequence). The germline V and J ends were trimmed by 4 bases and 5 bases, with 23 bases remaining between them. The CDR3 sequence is CASSSSFIGRKGTEAFF. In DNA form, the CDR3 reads TGTGCCAGCAGTTCCAGTTTCATTGGACGCAAGGGTACTGAAGCTTTCTTT.

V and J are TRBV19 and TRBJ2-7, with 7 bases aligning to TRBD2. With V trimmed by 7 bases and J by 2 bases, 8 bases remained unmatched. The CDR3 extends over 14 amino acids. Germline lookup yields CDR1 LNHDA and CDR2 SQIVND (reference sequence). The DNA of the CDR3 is TGTGCCAGTAAGGGTTCTAGCGGTCCCTACGAGCAGTACTTC. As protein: CASKGSSGPYEQYF.

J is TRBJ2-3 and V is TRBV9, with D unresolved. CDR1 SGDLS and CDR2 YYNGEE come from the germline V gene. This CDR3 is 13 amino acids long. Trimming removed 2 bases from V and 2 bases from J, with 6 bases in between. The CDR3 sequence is CASSVLDTDTQYF. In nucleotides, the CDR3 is TGTGCCAGCAGCGTTCTGGACACAGATACGCAGTATTTT.

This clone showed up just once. The CDR3 nucleotides read TGTGCCAGCAGCCAAGATAGTGAAGGCTACACCTTC. Translated, it gives CASSQDSEGYTF. The chain is built from TRBV4-2 and TRBJ1-2; no reliable D call. Germline V lookup: CDR1 LGHNA, CDR2 YNFKEQ. The CDR3 totals 12 residues. The V end lost 0 bases, the J end lost 8 bases, and 7 bases lay between the germline ends.

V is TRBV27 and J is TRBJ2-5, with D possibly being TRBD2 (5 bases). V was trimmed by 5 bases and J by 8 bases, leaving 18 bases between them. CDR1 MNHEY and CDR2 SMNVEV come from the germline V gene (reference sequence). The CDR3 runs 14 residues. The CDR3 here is CASSELVAFGTQYF. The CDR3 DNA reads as TGTGCCAGCAGTGAACTAGTGGCCTTCGGCACCCAGTACTTC.

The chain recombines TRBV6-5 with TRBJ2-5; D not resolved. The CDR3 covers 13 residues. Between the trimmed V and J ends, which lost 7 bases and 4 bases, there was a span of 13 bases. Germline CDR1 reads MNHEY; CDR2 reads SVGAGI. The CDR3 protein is CASTQVGRETQYF. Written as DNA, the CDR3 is TGTGCCAGCACCCAAGTGGGTCGAGAGACCCAGTACTTC.

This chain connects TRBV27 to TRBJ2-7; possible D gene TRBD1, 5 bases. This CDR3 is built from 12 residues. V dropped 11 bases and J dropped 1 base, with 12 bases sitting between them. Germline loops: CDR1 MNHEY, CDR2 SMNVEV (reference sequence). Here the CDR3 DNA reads TGTGCCTCCTGGGGCAGTTCCTACGAGCAGTACTTC. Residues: CASWGSSYEQYF.

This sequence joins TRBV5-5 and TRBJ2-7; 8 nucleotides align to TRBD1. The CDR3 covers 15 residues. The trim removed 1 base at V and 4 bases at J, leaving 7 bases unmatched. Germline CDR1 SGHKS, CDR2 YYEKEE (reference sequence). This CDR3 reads CASSLYGQGAYEQYF. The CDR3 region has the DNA TGTGCCAGCAGCTTGTATGGCCAGGGGGCTTACGAGCAGTACTTC.